This TCR beta chain was sequenced for a study of molecular identifiers for immune sequencing clone quantification. Study summary: Four of five splits of RNA from about 20,000 or 100,000 naive CD8 cells were sequenced in replicates.

Bulk TCR libraries used previously described methods and listed TCR primers. Each CDR3 protein gets one entry after TCRdb re-called the PCR reads with MiXCR. The table lists some 580,000 distinct CDR3 sequences, about 25% of them singletons. The study, taken as a whole, reports: Single-cell amounts of spiked Jurkat TCR RNA were reportedly detectable among roughly 950,000 naive cells.

V lost 7 bases, J lost 1 base, and 11 bases lay in between. Germline loops: CDR1 SQVTM, CDR2 ANQGSEA. This CDR3 contains 13 residues. Comment on this clonotype: The antigen remains unidentified.

This TCR was sampled from a human donor in good health. Some libraries in this study had Jurkat cell RNA spiked in. Sequencing was done on a sample of naive CD8+ T cells from blood, with Jurkat cell RNA spiked in. The subset denotes: FACS-sorted CD8+CD4-CCR7+CD45RA+ naive T cells. V is TRBV29-1 and J is TRBJ1-3; no reliable D call. CDR3 in amino acids: CSAPAGSGNTIYF. For the CDR3, the DNA is TGCAGCGCACCGGCGGGGTCTGGAAACACCATATATTTT.